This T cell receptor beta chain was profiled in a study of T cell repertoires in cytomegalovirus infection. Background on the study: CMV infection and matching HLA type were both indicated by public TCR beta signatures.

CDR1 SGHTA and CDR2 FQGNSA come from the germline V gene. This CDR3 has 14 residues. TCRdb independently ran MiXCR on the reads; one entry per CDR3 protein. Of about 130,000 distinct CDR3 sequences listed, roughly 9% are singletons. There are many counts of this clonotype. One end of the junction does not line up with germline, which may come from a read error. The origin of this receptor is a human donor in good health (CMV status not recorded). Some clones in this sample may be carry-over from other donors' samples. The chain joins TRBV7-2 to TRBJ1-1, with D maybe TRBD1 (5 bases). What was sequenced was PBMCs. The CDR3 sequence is CASSLAGAGSYENF. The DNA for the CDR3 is TGTGCCAGCAGCTTAGCCGGGGCGGGGTCCTACGAAAATTTT.